This T cell receptor beta chain was captured in a study of blood T cell repertoires in COVID-19. Study-level background: Italy, Spain and the United States were the sources of the convalescent and acute COVID-19 samples. In each case, the material was cDNA or gDNA derived from T cells, B-cell-depleted T cells, or PBMCs.

In the source study's methods: Scientists estimated how many nucleated cells there were by amplifying reference gene primers. Sequencing was performed with immunoSEQ multiplex PCR; in TCRdb, only in-frame clones are kept and a portion is missing. That table supplies the V and J calls and clone size; D and trimming were determined from the DNA. This table has approximately 220,000 clones, more than 85% appearing once. This TCR came from a man aged 60-69 years with acute or convalescent COVID-19. Material: peripheral blood.

The CDR3 protein is CASTRPGQPNYEQYF. The CDR3 DNA is TGTGCCAGCACAAGGCCGGGACAGCCGAACTACGAGCAGTACTTC. This chain connects TRBV5-4 to TRBJ2-7, with 7 nucleotides matching TRBD1. This CDR3 is built from 15 residues. The germline gives CDR1 SGHNT, CDR2 YYREEE (reference sequence). After removal of 6 bases from V and 3 bases from J, the junction contained 12 bases not matched to a gene.